This TCR beta chain was identified in a study of early T cells in non-severe SARS-CoV-2 infection. This clonotype came up a few times. Its target is unknown. The germline V gene encodes CDR1 SNHLY and CDR2 FYNNEI. This CDR3 region has 13 residues. The germline V and J ends were trimmed by 6 bases and 1 base, with 9 bases remaining between them. Study outcomes and limitations: The study's VDJdb matching favored anti-spike CD8 responses and missed private and CD4 specificities.

Via MiXCR, TCRdb re-called the 5' RACE reads, giving one row per CDR3 protein. Here the sample spans about 61,000 distinct CDR3 sequences, approximately 12% being singletons. This specimen was whole blood, taken at baseline. This TCR was sampled from an adult who was a healthcare worker with PCR-confirmed SARS-CoV-2 infection or an uninfected control (not recorded which). The donor label of this sample is uncertain. The rearrangement uses TRBV2 and TRBJ2-5; D is uncertain. The CDR3 loop is CASRASAQETQYF. CDR3 nucleotide sequence: TGTGCCAGCAGGGCCAGCGCCCAAGAGACCCAGTACTTC.